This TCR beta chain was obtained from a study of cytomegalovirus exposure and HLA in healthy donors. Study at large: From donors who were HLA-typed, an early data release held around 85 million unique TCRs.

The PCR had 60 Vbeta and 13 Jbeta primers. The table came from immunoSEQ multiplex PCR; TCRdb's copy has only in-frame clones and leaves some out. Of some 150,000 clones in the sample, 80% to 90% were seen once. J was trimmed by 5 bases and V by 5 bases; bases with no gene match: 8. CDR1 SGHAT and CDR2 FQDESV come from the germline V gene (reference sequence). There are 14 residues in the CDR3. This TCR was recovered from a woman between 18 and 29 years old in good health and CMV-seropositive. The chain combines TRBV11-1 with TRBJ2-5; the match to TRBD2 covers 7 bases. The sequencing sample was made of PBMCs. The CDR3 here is CASSNRRGGETQYF. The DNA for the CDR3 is TGTGCCAGCAGCAACAGGAGGGGAGGGGAGACCCAGTACTTC.